These 27 T cell receptor beta chains originate from one sample sequenced in a study of T cell repertoires in cytomegalovirus infection. Their antigen targets remain unknown. TCRdb independently ran MiXCR on the reads; one entry per CDR3 protein. The table has 650,000 to 900,000 distinct CDR3 sequences, about 30% seen once. Material: cultured CD8+ T cells from PBMCs, obtained from culture after CMV antigen stimulation. Source of these receptors: a human donor in good health (CMV status not recorded). Some clones in this sample may be carry-over from other donors' samples.

As to this clonotype: Lacking the conserved final phenylalanine or tryptophan, this CDR3 likely reflects a read error. This rearrangement joins TRBV12-3 or TRBV12-4 to TRBJ1-5; D is perhaps TRBD1 (5 bases). Trimming took 2 bases from V and 3 from J, leaving 14 bases between them. This CDR3 has 16 amino acids. The DNA for the CDR3 is TGTGCCAGCAGTTTAAGGAGGGGAAGTAACAATCAGCCCCAGCATTAT. Residues: CASSLRRGSNNQPQHY.

There are many counts of this clonotype. The chain uses TRBV7-2 and TRBJ1-1; no clear D gene. The CDR3 extends over 12 amino acids. V was shortened by 5 bases and J by 5 bases, with 9 bases between the two germline ends. CDR1 is SGHTA and CDR2 is FQGNSA in the germline V gene. CDR3 nucleotides: TGTGCCAGCAGCCCTACGAGGACTGAAGCTTTCTTT. Its translation is CASSPTRTEAFF.

V is TRBV13 and J is TRBJ2-5; D is unresolved. Trimming pared 4 bases from V and 5 bases from J, leaving 17 bases between. CDR1 is PRHDT and CDR2 is FYEKMQ in the germline V gene (reference sequence). This CDR3 has 15 residues. CDR3 DNA sequence: TGTGCCAGCAGCTCCGCCGGGCTGCTTGGTGAGACCCAGTACTTC. This codes for CASSSAGLLGETQYF.

Note on this clonotype: The junction differs from germline at one of its ends, possibly a read error. The gene calls are TRBV7-1 and TRBJ2-7; 9 bases match TRBD1. TRBV7-1 carries the ORF label, with uncertain function. The CDR3 spans 15 residues. CDR3 sequence reads: CTSTHRDRAEYEQYF. CDR3 bases: TGTACCAGCACCCATCGGGACAGGGCGGAATACGAGCAGTACTTC.

The chain employs TRBV2 and TRBJ2-7; D is ambiguous. Trimming removed 10 bases at V and 5 bases at J, with 12 bases between. CDR3 length: 11 residues. Germline V gene sequence: CDR1 SNHLY, CDR2 FYNNEI. CDR3 sequence reads: CATKGFNEQYF. CDR3 nucleotide sequence: TGTGCCACCAAAGGGTTCAACGAGCAGTACTTC.

V is TRBV6-1 and J is TRBJ2-3, with 7 bases identical to TRBD2. The germline V gene has CDR1 MNHNS and CDR2 SASEGT. V shed 6 bases, J shed 3 bases, and the junction held 6 bases outside the gene matches. CDR3 length: 14 residues. The CDR3 loop is CASSPSAGTDTQYF. CDR3 DNA: TGTGCCAGCAGCCCCTCAGCGGGGACAGATACGCAGTATTTT.

This chain uses TRBV5-1 with TRBJ2-2; TRBD2 is a possible D gene (6 bases). The germline gives CDR1 SGHRS, CDR2 YFSETQ. This CDR3 has 15 amino acids. Between the trimmed V and J ends, which lost 7 bases and 1 base, there was a span of 14 bases. Here the CDR3 DNA reads TGCGCCAGCGGAACCGGGACTGTGAACACCGGGGAGCTGTTTTTT. Translating gives CASGTGTVNTGELFF.

This clonotype was seen a handful of times. CDR3 amino acids: CASSYRRYRGPGQETQYF. For the CDR3, the DNA is TGTGCCAGCAGTTATCGGCGATACAGGGGGCCGGGCCAAGAGACCCAGTACTTC. The chain recombines TRBV6-5 with TRBJ2-5; 9 bases map to TRBD1. Germline values: CDR1 MNHEY, CDR2 SVGAGI. The CDR3 runs to 18 residues. V was clipped by 3 bases and J by 1 base; unmatched bases: 12.

The chain recombines TRBV5-6 with TRBJ2-1, with D possibly matching TRBD2 (6 bases). The germline gives CDR1 SGHDT, CDR2 YYEEEE. This CDR3 comprises 15 residues. The V gene lost 4 bases and the J gene lost 8 bases, with 19 bases spanning the gap. Here the CDR3 DNA reads TGTGCCAGCAGCGTGCGGGACGGAGTCAGTGATGAGCAGTTCTTC. Translated, it gives CASSVRDGVSDEQFF. Using reference TRBV5-6 and TRBJ2-1 for the parts outside the CDR3, the full variable domain is DAGVTQSPTHLIKTRGQQVTLRCSPKSGHDTVSWYQQALGQGPQFIFQYYEEEERQRGNFPDRFSGHQFPNYSSELNVNALLLGDSALYLCASSVRDGVSDEQFFGPGTRLTVL.

This clonotype was seen a few times. The genes are TRBV28 and TRBJ2-1; D gene uncertain. The CDR3 loop spans 16 amino acids. Germline V gives CDR1 MDHEN, CDR2 SYDVKM. V was pared by 3 bases and J by 0 bases, with 12 bases between. The CDR3 DNA is TGTGCCAGCAGTTTTTCCCCCACGAGCTCCTACAATGAGCAGTTCTTC. As protein: CASSFSPTSSYNEQFF.

This chain links TRBV19 with TRBJ2-3; weak D call: TRBD2 (7 bases). Germline V gene lookup returns CDR1 LNHDA and CDR2 SQIVND (reference sequence). The CDR3 covers 15 residues. Trimming stripped 3 bases from V and 0 bases from J, with 10 bases between. The CDR3 reads CASSMGGHSTDTQYF. The CDR3 DNA reads as TGTGCCAGTAGTATGGGGGGGCATAGCACAGATACGCAGTATTTT.

The rearrangement joins TRBV7-4 to TRBJ1-1; perhaps TRBD1 as D (5 bases). The CDR3 consists of 15 residues. The V and J ends lost 3 bases and 4 bases respectively, with 15 bases between them. Germline values: CDR1 SGHVT, CDR2 SQSDAQ. In nucleotides, the CDR3 is TGTGCCAGCAGCTTGGGGGGAGGGGTTTTCACTGAAGCTTTCTTT. Protein product: CASSLGGGVFTEAFF.

V is TRBV19 and J is TRBJ2-1, with 9 bases fitting TRBD1. Germline loops: CDR1 LNHDA, CDR2 SQIVND (reference sequence). J was trimmed by 2 bases and V by 1 base; bases with no gene match: 6. The CDR3 loop spans 17 amino acids. The CDR3 DNA sequence: TGTGCCAGTAGTATAGCCCTGACAGGGGGGACCTACAATGAGCAGTTCTTC. This gives the protein CASSIALTGGTYNEQFF.

The chain recombines TRBV24-1 with TRBJ2-5; 8 bases fit TRBD2. V shed 4 bases, J shed 5 bases, and the junction held 5 bases outside the gene matches. The germline CDR1 and CDR2 sequences are KGHDR and SFDVKD. CDR3 length: 14 residues. CDR3 sequence (DNA): TGTGCCACCAGTGAAGCGGGGGCGGGTGAGACCCAGTACTTC. It yields the protein CATSEAGAGETQYF.

This clonotype showed up just a few times. This sequence joins TRBV10-1 and TRBJ2-2; D call uncertain. The ends were cut back, 7 bases at V and 0 bases at J, with 12 bases in the middle. Germline V gene sequence: CDR1 WNHNN, CDR2 SYGVQD (reference sequence). The CDR3 has 15 residues. CDR3: CASIITVTNTGELFF. CDR3 coding DNA: TGCGCCAGCATTATAACCGTAACGAACACCGGGGAGCTGTTTTTT.

This clonotype has a handful of counts. The V gene is TRBV7-8, the J gene TRBJ2-3; D gene ambiguous. The CDR3 totals 15 residues. Trimming removed 2 bases from V and 0 bases from J, with 9 bases in between. The germline gives CDR1 SGHVS, CDR2 FQNEAQ. DNA for the CDR3: TGTGCCAGCAGCTTACCAACCGCTAGCACAGATACGCAGTATTTT. Encoded protein: CASSLPTASTDTQYF.

This clonotype was seen repeatedly, ten times or more. The chain combines TRBV3-1 with TRBJ1-2; 8 bases align to TRBD1. V shed 1 base and J 4 bases; nucleotides not matched to a gene: 17. The CDR3 contains 19 residues. Looked up from germline, CDR1 is LGHDT and CDR2 is YNNKEL (reference sequence). DNA for the CDR3: TGTGCCAGCAGCCAAGCCCTGGACAGGGTAGGGTGGATTCGCTATGGCTACACCTTC. It codes for CASSQALDRVGWIRYGYTF.

This chain links TRBV18 with TRBJ2-5; 10 bases fit TRBD2. The CDR3 loop spans 17 amino acids. J lost 2 bases, V lost 3 bases, and 9 bases had no gene match. Germline assignment: CDR1 KGHSH and CDR2 LQKENI. The chain's CDR3 is CASSPASGGVRQETQYF. The CDR3 DNA is TGTGCCAGCTCACCGGCTAGCGGGGGTGTTCGGCAAGAGACCCAGTACTTC.

The V and J genes are TRBV2 and TRBJ2-1; no clear D gene. Germline V gene lookup returns CDR1 SNHLY and CDR2 FYNNEI. V gave up 7 bases and J gave up 10 bases, with 11 bases separating them. CDR3 length equals 11 residues. Here the CDR3 DNA reads TGTGCCAGCATCGCAGCAGCCGAGCAGTTCTTC. Protein: CASIAAAEQFF.

J is TRBJ1-2 and V is TRBV27; no definite D call. The CDR3 is made up of 12 amino acids. Trimming stripped 6 bases from V and 3 bases from J, with 8 bases between. Germline assignment: CDR1 MNHEY and CDR2 SMNVEV (reference sequence). CDR3 sequence reads: CASRGLYYGYTF. CDR3 coding DNA: TGTGCCAGCAGAGGGCTTTACTATGGCTACACCTTC.

This clonotype was seen ten or more times. This chain connects TRBV7-9 to TRBJ1-1, with D hard to call. CDR3 length: 13 amino acids. V was trimmed by 8 bases and J by 1 base, leaving 11 bases between them. Germline CDR1 reads SEHNR; CDR2 reads FQNEAQ (reference sequence). CDR3 DNA sequence: TGTGCCAGCGCGGACGGGAGGAACACTGAAGCTTTCTTT. Its protein is CASADGRNTEAFF.

This clonotype was detected a few times. J is TRBJ2-1 and V is TRBV7-9; D is undetermined. This CDR3 is 18 amino acids long. CDR1 and CDR2 (germline): SEHNR, FQNEAQ (reference sequence). Trimming pared 0 bases from V and 2 bases from J, leaving 17 bases between. DNA of the CDR3: TGTGCCAGCAGCTTAGCTTCCCTCAGTGGGCCCCCCTACAATGAGCAGTTCTTC. This sequence encodes CASSLASLSGPPYNEQFF.

This clonotype was recorded at least ten times. The gene calls are TRBV7-9 and TRBJ1-1; D gene ambiguous. V lost 5 bases and J lost 3, with 13 bases in between. CDR1 and CDR2 from the germline V gene are SEHNR and FQNEAQ (reference sequence). CDR3 length: 14 amino acids. CDR3 DNA: TGTGCCAGCAGCCAAGGGATTGGGGACACTGAAGCTTTCTTT. This translates into CASSQGIGDTEAFF. Full variable domain (outside the CDR3, taken from reference TRBV7-9 and TRBJ1-1): DTGVSQNPRHKITKRGQNVTFRCDPISEHNRLYWYRQTLGQGPEFLTYFQNEAQLEKSRLLSDRFSAERPKGSFSTLEIQRTEQGDSAMYLCASSQGIGDTEAFFGQGTRLTVV.

This chain links TRBV6-1 with TRBJ2-7; D may be TRBD2 (6 bases). The germline CDR1 and CDR2 sequences are MNHNS and SASEGT. This CDR3 spans 16 amino acids. Trimming took off 3 bases at V and 2 bases at J, with 17 bases between the two ends. CDR3 DNA sequence: TGTGCCAGCAGTGATGCCCCACGGGGGTCTACCTACGAGCAGTACGTC. The encoded protein is CASSDAPRGSTYEQYV.

The genes are TRBV7-9 and TRBJ1-1; 8 bases are shared with TRBD1. V was pared by 3 bases and J by 0 bases, with 6 bases of the junction left unmatched. The germline V gene has CDR1 SEHNR and CDR2 FQNEAQ (reference sequence). The CDR3 runs to 16 residues. The CDR3 region is CASSFGQGSLNTEAFF. In DNA form, the CDR3 reads TGTGCCAGCAGCTTCGGACAGGGATCACTGAACACTGAAGCTTTCTTT.

The chain employs TRBV6-5 and TRBJ2-3; 8 positions agree with TRBD1. Trimming at V came to 2 bases and at J to 1 base, leaving 8 bases not matched to a gene. The V gene's germline CDR1 is MNHEY and CDR2 SVGAGI. This CDR3 region has 17 residues. The CDR3 spells CASSYTRTGSGTDTQYF. The CDR3 nucleotides read TGTGCCAGCAGTTACACCCGGACAGGGAGTGGCACAGATACGCAGTATTTT.

The chain links TRBV27 to TRBJ1-2; TRBD1 is a possible D gene (5 bases). V was clipped by 0 bases and J by 5 bases, with 19 bases between them. The CDR3 is made up of 17 amino acids. Germline V CDR1 and CDR2: MNHEY, SMNVEV (reference sequence). CDR3 in DNA: TGTGCCAGCAGTTTATCGACGGCGCAGGGATTGGCGTATGGCTACACCTTC. This translates into CASSLSTAQGLAYGYTF.